This T cell receptor (beta chain) was captured in a study of blood T cell repertoires in COVID-19. Study overall: Acute and convalescent COVID-19 samples came from the United States, Italy and Spain. Sample material is recorded as cDNA or gDNA derived from T cells, B-cell-depleted T cells, or PBMCs.

The ends were cut back, 6 bases at V and 2 bases at J, with 10 bases in the middle. Germline loops: CDR1 MNHEY, CDR2 SVGEGT. The CDR3 has 13 residues. Clones were read by immunoSEQ multiplex PCR, and TCRdb kept only the in-frame ones, dropping some. The sample carries approximately 410,000 clones, roughly 90% recorded once. This TCR derives from a young woman with active or convalescent COVID-19. The V call is TRBV6-2 or TRBV6-3, the J call TRBJ1-1; TRBD1 is a possible D gene (6 bases). The sequenced material came from peripheral blood. As DNA, the CDR3 is TGTGCCAGCAGCCGGGGGACAAACACTGAAGCTTTCTTT. Its translation: CASSRGTNTEAFF.